This record covers a single T cell receptor beta chain. The sample is drawn from a study of glioma-infiltrating T cells after dendritic cell vaccination. In the study overall: Autologous tumor lysate-pulsed dendritic cell vaccination was given between the early 2000s and the early 2010s.

Input was approximately 2 ug genomic DNA, or all available if less. The protocol was immunoSEQ multiplex PCR, while the TCRdb copy is restricted to in-frame clones and leaves out a portion. The table lists fewer than 110,000 clones, 75% to 85% of them singletons. Sample: blood, taken before dendritic cell vaccination. This clonotype was sampled from a human donor with glioblastoma.

Here the CDR3 reads CASSAPGTKVYGYTF. CDR3 in DNA: TGTGCCAGCAGCGCCCCCGGGACAAAGGTCTATGGCTACACCTTC. The rearrangement links TRBV7-2 to TRBJ1-2; possible D gene TRBD1, 6 bases. Trimming stripped 5 bases from V and 4 bases from J, with 17 bases between. Germline V CDR1 and CDR2: SGHTA, FQGNSA. The CDR3 sequence is 15 residues long.